The 18 T cell receptor beta chains below were found in one sample sequenced in a study of shared clonotypes between healthy human individuals. The method was immunoSEQ multiplex PCR; TCRdb's version includes in-frame clones alone and lacks a portion of them. Here the sample spans more than 200,000 clones, about 65% being singletons. The sequenced sample was memory CD4+ T cells sorted from blood. As to subset: CD45RA-negative fraction. Every receptor here comes from a man aged 25 to 40 in good health.

The chain is built from TRBV6-1 and TRBJ2-1, with 7 bases that match TRBD2. The CDR3 is 15 amino acids. V shed 0 bases and J 8 bases; nucleotides not matched to a gene: 7. CDR1 and CDR2 (germline): MNHNS, SASEGT. The CDR3 DNA is TGTGCCAGCAGTGAAGCGGGGGGAGGGGCGTATGAGCAGTTCTTC. It translates to CASSEAGGGAYEQFF.

This clone was observed many times. The V gene is TRBV4-3, the J gene TRBJ1-2; D uncertain. Trimming removed 0 bases from V and 4 bases from J, with 12 bases in between. This CDR3 comprises 15 residues. Germline CDR1 reads LGHNA; CDR2 reads YSLEER. CDR3 sequence (DNA): TGCGCCAGCAGCCAAGACTCCTCGGAGTTCTATGGCTACACCTTC. Amino acids: CASSQDSSEFYGYTF.

V gene TRBV7-9 combines with J gene TRBJ1-2, with D possibly matching TRBD1 (6 bases). The CDR3 covers 16 residues. CDR1 is SEHNR, CDR2 FQNEAQ, per germline (reference sequence). Trimming stripped 1 base from V and 4 bases from J, with 16 bases between. CDR3: CASSLGGGQSIYGYTF. In DNA, the CDR3 is TGTGCCAGCAGCTTAGGAGGGGGACAAAGTATCTATGGCTACACCTTC.

This sequence joins TRBV5-6 and TRBJ2-5, with 10 bases matching TRBD2. Germline lookup yields CDR1 SGHDT and CDR2 YYEEEE. The V gene end was trimmed by 2 bases and the J gene end by 5 bases; junction bases not matched to a gene: 12. The CDR3 is made up of 17 amino acids. The CDR3 spells CASSFPSGRSFGETQYF. The CDR3 nucleotides are TGTGCCAGCAGCTTCCCTAGCGGGAGATCCTTTGGTGAGACCCAGTACTTC.

The chain couples TRBV7-3 to TRBJ2-3, with D uncertain. Trimming took off 0 bases at V and 5 bases at J, with 3 bases between the two ends. The germline V gene has CDR1 SGHTA and CDR2 FQGTGA. The CDR3 covers 12 residues. CDR3 residues: CASSLTRDTQYF. In nucleotides, the CDR3 is TGTGCCAGCAGCTTAACTCGAGATACGCAGTATTTT.

A word on this clone: A much larger clonotype is one base distant, so this may be a read error. Additional DNA sequences in this sample encode the identical CDR3. V usage is TRBV7-2 and J usage is TRBJ2-3, with D uncertain. The V and J ends lost 4 bases and 2 bases respectively, with 1 base between them. In germline, CDR1 is SGHTA, CDR2 FQGNSA. This CDR3 comprises 11 residues. CDR3 sequence: CASSSTDTQYF. In nucleotides, the CDR3 is TGTGCCAGCAGCTCCACAGATACGCAGTATTTT.

The chain uses TRBV11-1 and TRBJ2-5, with D perhaps matching TRBD1 or TRBD2 (5 bases each). Germline assignment: CDR1 SGHAT and CDR2 FQDESV (reference sequence). This CDR3 spans 14 amino acids. Trimming cost V 1 base and J 5 bases, with 11 bases left between them. CDR3 region: CASSLGLAGETQYF. In DNA form, the CDR3 reads TGTGCCAGCAGCTTAGGGCTAGCAGGGGAGACCCAGTACTTC.

This chain links TRBV27 with TRBJ2-3; 11 bases match TRBD2. Germline lookup yields CDR1 MNHEY and CDR2 SMNVEV (reference sequence). J gave up 4 bases and V 2 bases, and 8 bases lay outside the gene matches. The CDR3 is 17 residues long. CDR3 in DNA: TGTGCCAGCAGTTTAACTAAACTAGCGGGAGTACCAGATACGCAGTATTTT. This translates into CASSLTKLAGVPDTQYF.

The rearrangement uses TRBV28 and TRBJ2-7; 9 nucleotides line up with TRBD1. The CDR3 consists of 16 residues. V gave up 4 bases and J gave up 7 bases; unmatched junction bases: 14. CDR1 is MDHEN and CDR2 is SYDVKM in the germline V gene. Here the CDR3 DNA reads TGTGCCAGCAGTTGGACGCTTTTGACAGGGGGTGATGAGCAGTACTTC. Its protein product is CASSWTLLTGGDEQYF.

In this sample, this clone turned up a few times. The chain joins TRBV7-8 to TRBJ1-1; D remains ambiguous. The CDR3 is made up of 14 amino acids. V gave up 5 bases and J gave up 6 bases, with 16 bases separating them. CDR1 and CDR2 (germline): SGHVS, FQNEAQ. CDR3 amino acids: CASSQRLPWAEAFF. In DNA, the CDR3 is TGTGCCAGCAGCCAACGTCTTCCTTGGGCTGAAGCTTTCTTT.

The gene calls are TRBV14 and TRBJ2-5; D not resolved. CDR3 length: 15 residues. Germline CDR1 SGHDN, CDR2 FVKESK. V dropped 4 bases and J dropped 5 bases, with 17 bases sitting between them. The CDR3 DNA sequence: TGTGCCAGCAGCCCTCATATCTGGGGTTTGGAGACCCAGTACTTC. Protein product: CASSPHIWGLETQYF.

The chain's CDR3 is CASSPSAVAETQYF. The CDR3 nucleotides are TGTGCCAGCTCACCATCAGCAGTCGCGGAGACCCAGTACTTC. The rearrangement links TRBV18 to TRBJ2-5; no reliable D call. This CDR3 spans 14 amino acids. Germline CDR1 is KGHSH and CDR2 is LQKENI. The ends were cut back, 2 bases at V and 5 bases at J, with 12 bases in the middle. Looking up the rest from reference TRBV18 and TRBJ2-5 gives the full variable domain: NAGVMQNPRHLVRRRGQEARLRCSPMKGHSHVYWYRQLPEEGLKFMVYLQKENIIDESGMPKERFSAEFPKEGPSILRIQQVVRGDSAAYFCASSPSAVAETQYFGPGTRLLVL.

The chain links TRBV25-1 to TRBJ1-5, with D maybe TRBD1 (5 bases). The germline gives CDR1 MGHDK, CDR2 SYGVNS. V was pared by 1 base and J by 7 bases, with 11 bases between. This CDR3 is 14 amino acids long. The CDR3 region is CASSELGGNQPQHF. The CDR3, as DNA: TGTGCCAGCAGTGAATTGGGGGGGAACCAGCCCCAGCATTTT.

The gene calls are TRBV5-1 and TRBJ2-7, with D possibly being TRBD2 (5 bases). Trimming pared 0 bases from V and 2 bases from J, leaving 12 bases between. Germline V gene data show CDR1 as SGHRS and CDR2 as YFSETQ. The CDR3 sequence is 15 residues long. The CDR3: CASSLGAVGTYEQYF. The CDR3 DNA reads TGCGCCAGCAGCTTGGGAGCGGTCGGGACCTACGAGCAGTACTTC.

This clone was picked up a small number of times. The chain recombines TRBV7-8 with TRBJ2-3, with D tentatively TRBD1 (5 bases). The CDR3 consists of 16 residues. Germline V CDR1 and CDR2: SGHVS, FQNEAQ. Trimming took off 5 bases at V and 0 bases at J, with 15 bases between the two ends. The DNA for the CDR3 is TGTGCCAGCAGCGGCACCAGGCAGGGCAGCACAGATACGCAGTATTTT. Its translation: CASSGTRQGSTDTQYF.

The genes are TRBV28 and TRBJ2-7, with D perhaps given as TRBD1 or TRBD2 (7 bases each). The CDR3 spans 12 residues. V shed 5 bases and J shed 12 bases, with 17 bases lying between them. Germline values: CDR1 MDHEN, CDR2 SYDVKM. The CDR3 here is CASSQNRGGSYF. In DNA form, the CDR3 reads TGTGCCAGCAGTCAGAACAGGGGAGGGTCGTACTTC.

In this sample, this clone turned up a few times. The CDR3 reads CASSTPRDRDEQYF. DNA of the CDR3: TGTGCCAGCAGCACCCCCCGGGACAGGGACGAGCAGTACTTC. The rearrangement uses TRBV5-4 and TRBJ2-7, with 9 bases matching TRBD1. From germline, CDR1 is SGHNT and CDR2 YYREEE (reference sequence). The CDR3 is 14 residues long. V dropped 4 bases and J dropped 5; count of bases not matched to a gene: 7. The full variable domain, completed using reference TRBV5-4 and TRBJ2-7, is ETGVTQSPTHLIKTRGQQVTLRCSSQSGHNTVSWYQQALGQGPQFIFQYYREEENGRGNFPPRFSGLQFPNYSSELNVNALELDDSALYLCASSTPRDRDEQYFGPGTRLTVT.

The V gene is TRBV15, the J gene TRBJ1-3; TRBD1 is a possible D gene (6 bases). Germline lookup yields CDR1 LNHNV and CDR2 YYDKDF (reference sequence). V lost 0 bases and J lost 2, with 11 bases in between. The length of the CDR3 is 16 residues. Here the CDR3 DNA reads TGTGCCACCAGCAGAGAGTTTACAGGGACTGGAAACACCATATATTTT. Its translation: CATSREFTGTGNTIYF.